The T cell receptor (beta chain) under discussion was sequenced for a study of metastatic and nonmetastatic thyroid tumors. Study-level information: Across peripheral blood and tumor or nodule tissue samples taken from malignant and benign thyroid patients, the repertoires were compared with one another.

Germline V gives CDR1 MNHEY, CDR2 SVGEGT. Trimming stripped 6 bases from V and 5 bases from J, with 11 bases between. This CDR3 contains 12 residues. There were no patients who had received any treatment before thyroid surgery. From the PCR reads, TCRdb re-called clones with MiXCR. The table lists about 19,000 clones, about 25% of them singletons. Sequencing was performed on blood. The receptor was isolated from a male donor with papillary thyroid cancer or a benign thyroid nodule (not recorded which). Some clones in this sample may be carry-over from other donors' samples. V is TRBV6-2 or TRBV6-3 and J is TRBJ2-7; no reliable D call. CDR3 nucleotide sequence: TGTGCCAGCAGGAAGAGATTGCACGAGCAGTACTTC. Translation gives CASRKRLHEQYF.